This TCR beta chain was obtained from a study of blood T cell repertoires in COVID-19. CDR3 length: 14 residues. V gave up 7 bases and J gave up 0 bases, with 12 bases separating them. Germline CDR1 reads ENHRY; CDR2 reads SYGVKD. TCRdb keeps only in-frame clones here, not all; method: immunoSEQ multiplex PCR. The sample carries tens of thousands of clones, about 85% recorded once. The sample was peripheral blood. This rearrangement joins TRBV10-3 to TRBJ1-1, with D perhaps TRBD1 (5 bases). This sequence was found in a man aged 55 to 70 with COVID-19, enrolled during active disease. The DNA of the CDR3 is TGTGCCATCAAGAAGACAGAAATGAACACTGAAGCTTTCTTT. Translated, it gives CAIKKTEMNTEAFF.